The entry below gives a single T cell receptor beta chain sequence along with its context. Its antigen remains unknown. Researchers ran the PCR with 60 Vbeta and 13 Jbeta primers. Per the original methods: Unique TCR beta chains totaled some 88 million in a later count, with 8.5 million to 12 million of them shared. Method: immunoSEQ multiplex PCR; TCRdb's copy keeps in-frame clones and lacks some. That table supplies the V and J calls and clone size; D and trimming were determined from the DNA. The repertoire consists of roughly 120,000 clones, with 79% occurring once and the leading ten covering about 4.5%. The data derive from a study of cytomegalovirus exposure and HLA in healthy donors. General study points: A previous analysis found most TCR beta V segments productive roughly 87% or roughly 30% of the time.

V gave up 5 bases and J gave up 2 bases; unmatched junction bases: 6. The CDR3 covers 14 residues. Germline V CDR1 and CDR2: LGHNA, YSLEER. The source material was PBMCs. The V gene is TRBV4-3, the J gene TRBJ2-7; TRBD1 matches 7 bases. The sequence came from a man aged 30 to 39 in good health and CMV-seropositive. CDR3 loop: CASSFRDSPYEQYF. The CDR3 nucleotides read TGCGCCAGCAGCTTCCGGGACAGTCCCTACGAGCAGTACTTC.